This T cell receptor beta chain originates from a study of T cells in Graves' hyperthyroidism and ophthalmopathy. TCR beta CDR3 regions were amplified from RNA transcripts. When the TCR CDR3 underwent first-round RT-PCR, the HTBI primer set was used. TCRdb reanalysed the multiplex PCR reads using MiXCR and keeps one entry per CDR3 protein. The sample lists under 400,000 distinct CDR3 sequences, approximately 16% occurring once. This clonotype was observed many times. This CDR3 contains 15 residues. The germline CDR1 and CDR2 sequences are SGHAT and FQNNGV. The V end was cut by 1 base, the J end by 4 bases, with 8 bases between.

The sample comprised blood. This sequence was found in an older woman with Graves' ophthalmopathy. This rearrangement joins TRBV11-2 to TRBJ1-6; D gene uncertain. In DNA form, the CDR3 reads TGTGCCAGCAGCTTAGGGACGGATTATAATTCACCCCTCCACTTT. Translating gives CASSLGTDYNSPLHF.